The rows below give T cell receptor beta chains drawn from one sample of a study of T cells in localized non-small cell lung cancer. Assay: immunoSEQ multiplex PCR; the TCRdb copy retains only in-frame clones and omits some. The sample comprises approximately 65,000 clones, 81% of which are singletons, and roughly 4.8% rests with the top ten. This material consisted of PBMCs, taken before any cancer treatment. These TCRs come from a man between 35 and 75 years old with stage II lung adenocarcinoma. Each CDR3 is given with its conserved first and last residue. The D gene is left open where the match is weak. Size is omitted from some rows. Given values are once, few, many or a class for expanded clones.

D: -
size: -
J: TRBJ2-7
V: TRBV4-3
DNA: TGCGCCAGCAGCCAAGATATAGGACGGCTGGGGTACGAGCAGTACTTC
CDR3: CASSQDIGRLGYEQYF

D: -
size: -
J: TRBJ1-3
V: TRBV6-4
DNA: TGTGCCAGCAGTAGGGACTACTGGGCGATGCGCTCTGGAAACACCATATATTTT
CDR3: CASSRDYWAMRSGNTIYF

D: TRBD1
size: -
J: TRBJ1-2
V: TRBV5-1
DNA: TGCGCCAGCAGCTCCCATGGACAGGGGGCTAACTATGGCTACACCTTC
CDR3: CASSSHGQGANYGYTF

D: TRBD1
size: -
J: TRBJ2-2
V: TRBV5-1
DNA: TGCGCCAGCAGCTTAAAGGCCGGGACAGGGGGCAACACCGGGGAGCTGTTTTTT
CDR3: CASSLKAGTGGNTGELFF

D: -
size: -
J: TRBJ2-1
V: TRBV6-1
DNA: TGTGCCAGCAGTGAAAAGACAGGCGGGAATGAGCAGTTCTTC
CDR3: CASSEKTGGNEQFF

D: TRBD1
size: -
J: TRBJ1-5
V: TRBV7-9
DNA: TGTGCCAGCAGCACGGGACAGGGAAGATATCAGCCCCAGCATTTT
CDR3: CASSTGQGRYQPQHF

D: TRBD1
size: -
J: TRBJ2-2
V: TRBV4-1
DNA: TGCGCCAGCAAAGCGTGGCAGGGGGCGCGGACCGGGGAGCTGTTTTTT
CDR3: CASKAWQGARTGELFF

D: -
size: -
J: TRBJ2-3
V: TRBV7-3
DNA: TGTGCCAGCAGCCCGGAGTCAACAAGGACGCAGTATTTT
CDR3: CASSPESTRTQYF

D: -
size: -
J: TRBJ2-3
V: TRBV18
DNA: TGTGCCAGCTCACCACCAAACAGGGTTACAGATACGCAGTATTTT
CDR3: CASSPPNRVTDTQYF

D: -
size: -
J: TRBJ1-3
V: TRBV7-2
DNA: TGTGCCAGCAGCTTAGAGTCAGGCTCTGGAAACACCATATATTTT
CDR3: CASSLESGSGNTIYF

D: -
size: -
J: TRBJ2-2
V: TRBV6-1
DNA: TGTGCCAGCAGAGGGGCCACCGGGGAGCTGTTTTTT
CDR3: CASRGATGELFF

D: TRBD1
size: -
J: TRBJ1-1
V: TRBV9
DNA: TGTGCCAGCAGCGTAGAAGTAGGGACAGCCACTGAAGCTTTCTTT
CDR3: CASSVEVGTATEAFF

D: -
size: -
J: TRBJ2-5
V: TRBV25-1
DNA: TGTGCCAGCAGTGGAGAAACCCAGTACTTC
CDR3: CASSGETQYF

D: TRBD1
size: -
J: TRBJ1-1
V: TRBV5-1
DNA: TGCGCCAGCAGCTCGGGACAGGTTAACTTCGAAGCTTTCTTT
CDR3: CASSSGQVNFEAFF

D: TRBD2
size: few
J: TRBJ2-7
V: TRBV9
DNA: TGTGCCAGCAGCGTATCTCCAACTAGCGGTTCCTACGAGCAGTACTTC
CDR3: CASSVSPTSGSYEQYF

D: TRBD1
size: -
J: TRBJ1-1
V: TRBV19
DNA: TGTGCCAGTAGTATATTGTCTGGGACAGGGAACACTGAAGCTTTCTTT
CDR3: CASSILSGTGNTEAFF

D: -
size: -
J: TRBJ1-3
V: TRBV7-2
DNA: TGTGCCAGCAGCTCACAGGATCTCTACGGAAACACCATATATTTT
CDR3: CASSSQDLYGNTIYF

D: TRBD2
size: -
J: TRBJ2-1
V: TRBV5-1
DNA: TGCGCCAGCAGCTTGGCAGGGACTAGCGGGAGGTCGAGCAATGAGCAGTTCTTC
CDR3: CASSLAGTSGRSSNEQFF

D: TRBD2
size: -
J: TRBJ2-5
V: TRBV6-5
DNA: TGTGCCAGCAGCCACGGGACTAGCCAGACCCAGTACTTC
CDR3: CASSHGTSQTQYF

D: -
size: -
J: TRBJ1-1
V: TRBV28
DNA: TGTGCCAGCAGTTTTCAGGGGAACCCTGAAGCTTTCTTT
CDR3: CASSFQGNPEAFF

D: -
size: -
J: TRBJ2-3
V: TRBV6-5
DNA: TGTGCCAGCAGGAGTTGGACAGATACGCAGTATTTT
CDR3: CASRSWTDTQYF

D: -
size: -
J: TRBJ1-2
V: TRBV21-1
DNA: TGTGCCAGCAGCAAAGTCTTTGGACAGATTAACTATGGCTACACCTTC
CDR3: CASSKVFGQINYGYTF

D: TRBD1
size: -
J: TRBJ2-1
V: TRBV7-2
DNA: TGTGCCAGCAGCCGGGACAGGACGACCCAGTTCTTC
CDR3: CASSRDRTTQFF

D: -
size: -
J: TRBJ1-1
V: TRBV5-4
DNA: TGTGCCAGCAGCTTAGACCCGGGCACTGAAGCTTTCTTT
CDR3: CASSLDPGTEAFF

D: -
size: -
J: TRBJ1-5
V: TRBV2
DNA: TGTGCCAGCAGTGGGGACGGGACCTATAGCAATCAGCCCCAGCATTTT
CDR3: CASSGDGTYSNQPQHF

D: TRBD2
size: -
J: TRBJ2-1
V: TRBV6-5
DNA: TGTGCCAGCTCCCGCGGGAGGTACAATGAGCAGTTCTTC
CDR3: CASSRGRYNEQFF

D: -
size: once
J: TRBJ1-3
V: TRBV4-2
DNA: TGTGCCAGCAGCCAAGATGGGGGTACTGGAAACACCATATATTTT
CDR3: CASSQDGGTGNTIYF

D: -
size: -
J: TRBJ1-1
V: TRBV7-8
DNA: TGTGCCAGCAGCCTAGAAGGACAGCGTGAAGCTTTCTTT
CDR3: CASSLEGQREAFF

D: TRBD2
size: -
J: TRBJ2-3
V: TRBV19
DNA: TGTGCCAGTAGTCCCCTAGCGGGAGCAAGCACAGATACGCAGTATTTT
CDR3: CASSPLAGASTDTQYF

D: TRBD1
size: -
J: TRBJ1-1
V: TRBV2
DNA: TGTGCCAGCCTTCGGGACAGGGACACTGAAGCTTTCTTT
CDR3: CASLRDRDTEAFF

D: TRBD2
size: -
J: TRBJ2-5
V: TRBV29-1
DNA: TGCAGCGTAGGACTAGCGGGAATACGAGAGACCCAGTACTTC
CDR3: CSVGLAGIRETQYF

D: -
size: -
J: TRBJ2-7
V: TRBV9
DNA: TGTGCCAGCAGCGTAGGAACAGTATCCTACGAGCAGTACTTC
CDR3: CASSVGTVSYEQYF

D: -
size: -
J: TRBJ1-2
V: TRBV7-9
DNA: TGTGCCAGCAGCTCCACCACCGGGACTAACTATGGCTACACCTTC
CDR3: CASSSTTGTNYGYTF

D: -
size: -
J: TRBJ1-3
V: TRBV6-1
DNA: TGTGCCAGCAGTGAGGGCCCGACCATATATTTT
CDR3: CASSEGPTIYF

D: TRBD1
size: -
J: TRBJ1-2
V: TRBV19
DNA: TGTGCCAGTACCACAGGGGCCGACTATGGCTACACCTTC
CDR3: CASTTGADYGYTF

D: TRBD2
size: -
J: TRBJ2-1
V: TRBV19
DNA: TGTGCCACCGGGGGGGGAGTAGCATACAATGAGCAGTTCTTC
CDR3: CATGGGVAYNEQFF

D: -
size: few
J: TRBJ1-1
V: TRBV20-1
DNA: TGCAGTGCGGTATACGACACTGAAGCTTTCTTT
CDR3: CSAVYDTEAFF

D: -
size: -
J: TRBJ2-4
V: TRBV5-1
DNA: TGCGCCAGCAGCTTGGAAGGTCGCGATTACCTAGCCAAAAACATTCAGTACTTC
CDR3: CASSLEGRDYLAKNIQYF

D: -
size: -
J: TRBJ1-1
V: TRBV7-9
DNA: TGTGCCAGCACCGATCTCGCGGGGGTAACGACTGAAGCTTTCTTT
CDR3: CASTDLAGVTTEAFF

D: -
size: -
J: TRBJ2-5
V: TRBV29-1
DNA: TGCAGCGTGGGGGCTTCGGCCGCAGCGGCCCAGTACTTC
CDR3: CSVGASAAAAQYF

D: TRBD1
size: -
J: TRBJ1-2
V: TRBV5-1
DNA: TGCGCCAGCAGCCAGACAGGGGGCGACTATGGCTACACCTTC
CDR3: CASSQTGGDYGYTF

D: -
size: -
J: TRBJ2-3
V: TRBV7-5
DNA: TGTGCCAGAAGCTTACCTCGACTAGCGAGCAACTACACAGATACGCAGTATTTT
CDR3: CARSLPRLASNYTDTQYF

D: -
size: once
J: TRBJ2-1
V: TRBV7-2
DNA: TGTGCCAGCAGACAATTTGCCAATGAGCAGTTCTTC
CDR3: CASRQFANEQFF

D: TRBD1
size: -
J: TRBJ1-1
V: TRBV6-4
DNA: TGTGCCAGCAGTCCATCCGGGACAGGGGGCACTGAAGCTTTCTTT
CDR3: CASSPSGTGGTEAFF

D: -
size: -
J: TRBJ2-7
V: TRBV2
DNA: TGTGCCAGCAGTGGTCGGGACGAGAGAGGCGAGCAGTACTTC
CDR3: CASSGRDERGEQYF

D: -
size: few
J: TRBJ2-1
V: TRBV30
DNA: TGTGCCTGGGGAAAGGGATACAATGAGCAGTTCTTC
CDR3: CAWGKGYNEQFF

D: TRBD2
size: -
J: TRBJ2-5
V: TRBV6-1
DNA: TGTGCCAGCAGTGTCTGGGCTAGCGGGATGTTACAAGAGACCCAGTACTTC
CDR3: CASSVWASGMLQETQYF

D: TRBD1
size: -
J: TRBJ2-1
V: TRBV5-5
DNA: TGTGCCAGCAGCTTGATGACAGGGAACAATGAGCAGTTCTTC
CDR3: CASSLMTGNNEQFF

D: -
size: -
J: TRBJ2-7
V: TRBV6-1
DNA: TGTGCCAGCAGTGAAATGAAGAGGTCCTACGAGCAGTACTTC
CDR3: CASSEMKRSYEQYF

D: -
size: -
J: TRBJ2-5
V: TRBV7-9
DNA: TGTGCCAGCAGCTTGGTAGGGCAGCCACCCCAGTACTTC
CDR3: CASSLVGQPPQYF

D: -
size: -
J: TRBJ1-5
V: TRBV28
DNA: TGTGCCAGCAGAAGGGGCAGGGATCAGCCCCAGCATTTT
CDR3: CASRRGRDQPQHF

D: -
size: -
J: TRBJ2-7
V: TRBV4-3
DNA: TGCGCCAGCAGCCAAGATCCCAGGGCCATCTCCTACGAGCAGTACTTC
CDR3: CASSQDPRAISYEQYF

D: -
size: -
J: TRBJ1-2
V: TRBV6-5
DNA: TGTGCCAGCAGTTACTCGAGGGGGACGTCGAACTATGGCTACACCTTC
CDR3: CASSYSRGTSNYGYTF